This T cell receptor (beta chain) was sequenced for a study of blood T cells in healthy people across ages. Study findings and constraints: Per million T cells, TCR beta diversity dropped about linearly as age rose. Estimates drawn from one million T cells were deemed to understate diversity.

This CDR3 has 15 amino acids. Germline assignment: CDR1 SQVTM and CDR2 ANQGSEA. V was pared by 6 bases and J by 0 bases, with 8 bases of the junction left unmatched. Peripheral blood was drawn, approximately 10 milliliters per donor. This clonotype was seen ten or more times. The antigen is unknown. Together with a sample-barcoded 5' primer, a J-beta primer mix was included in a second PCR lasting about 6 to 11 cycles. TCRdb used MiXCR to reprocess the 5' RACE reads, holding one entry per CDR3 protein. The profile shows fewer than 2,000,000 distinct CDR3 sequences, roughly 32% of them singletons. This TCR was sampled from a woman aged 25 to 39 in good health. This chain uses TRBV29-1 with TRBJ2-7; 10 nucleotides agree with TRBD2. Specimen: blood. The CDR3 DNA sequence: TGCAGCGTAGAGCTAGCGGGAGAGAGCTCCTACGAGCAGTACTTC. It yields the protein CSVELAGESSYEQYF.